The rows below give T cell receptor beta chains drawn from one sample of a study of stem cell transplantation in POMP-related autoinflammatory disease. Generated by immunoSEQ multiplex PCR, the TCRdb table keeps only in-frame clones and is missing some. The sample includes 25,000 to 30,000 clones, approximately 85% of them seen just once. The sample consisted of CD4+ T cells from PBMCs, taken before stem cell transplantation. The source of these receptors is a human donor with POMP-related autoinflammation and immune dysregulation (PRAID). Each CDR3 is given with its conserved first and last residue. The order of the fields is clone size, V gene, D gene, J gene, CDR3 DNA, CDR3 protein. D genes are given only for firm matches. Rows give clone size only sometimes, using once, few, many, or a class for an expanded clone.

>-|TRBV7-7|-|TRBJ2-5
TGTGCTAGCAGCTTATTTTCCGGGGGCCAAGAGACCCAGTACTTC
CASSLFSGGQETQYF
>once|TRBV5-1|-|TRBJ2-5
TGCGCCAGCAGCTTGGCGGGGGTTGGGGAGACCCAGTACTTC
CASSLAGVGETQYF
>-|TRBV6-5|-|TRBJ1-4
TGTGCCAGCAGTTACCAAGCAGACTCTAATGAAAAACTGTTTTTT
CASSYQADSNEKLFF
>-|TRBV5-4|TRBD2|TRBJ2-7
TGTGCCAGCAGCCTAGCCTCCCCTAGCGGTACCTACGAGCAGTACTTC
CASSLASPSGTYEQYF
>-|TRBV11-2|TRBD2|TRBJ2-7
TGTGCCAGCAGCCCGCATAGCGGGAGGGCCTTCTACGAGCAGTACTTC
CASSPHSGRAFYEQYF
>-|TRBV4-2|TRBD1|TRBJ1-1
TGTGCCAGCAGCCAAGTATGGGACAGGGGGAACACTGAAGCTTTCTTT
CASSQVWDRGNTEAFF
>-|TRBV2|-|TRBJ1-1
TGTGCCAGCAGTGAAGCCCAGGGACCTCTAATGAACACTGAAGCTTTCTTT
CASSEAQGPLMNTEAFF
>-|TRBV4-1|-|TRBJ2-1
TGCGCCAGCAGCCAAGTGTACAGGAACAATGAGCAGTTCTTC
CASSQVYRNNEQFF
>-|TRBV5-1|TRBD2|TRBJ2-2
TGCGCCAGCAGCTTGACGGATAGCGGGAGGGGCACCGGGGAGCTGTTTTTT
CASSLTDSGRGTGELFF
>few|TRBV2|-|TRBJ2-2
TGTGCCAGCCTGAGTGGGGCCGGGGAGCTGTTTTTT
CASLSGAGELFF
>-|TRBV5-1|-|TRBJ2-2
TGCGCCAGCACCATGGATGGCGGGGGCCCCACCGGGGAGCTGTTTTTT
CASTMDGGGPTGELFF
>-|TRBV27|TRBD1|TRBJ2-7
TGTGCCAGCAGTCATACCGGGACAGGGTGGGCCTACGAGCAGTACTTC
CASSHTGTGWAYEQYF
>-|TRBV4-1|TRBD1|TRBJ2-7
TGCGCCAGCAGCCCCATCCAATACCGCATTGACAGGGCTAAAGAGCAGTACTTC
CASSPIQYRIDRAKEQYF
>once|TRBV5-4|-|TRBJ2-5
TGTGCCAGCAGCTTGGCAGCGGAGGGCTCCAGGAAGACCCAGTACTTC
CASSLAAEGSRKTQYF
>few|TRBV9|-|TRBJ1-6
TGTGCCAGCAGCGTCGGGAATTCACCCCTCCACTTT
CASSVGNSPLHF
>-|TRBV6-1|-|TRBJ2-5
TGTGCCAGCAGTGGACATACCCCGGGCCTAGGAGAGACCCAGTACTTC
CASSGHTPGLGETQYF
>-|TRBV4-2|-|TRBJ1-1
TGTGCCAGCAGCCTCTGGGCGATGATGAACACTGAAGCTTTCTTT
CASSLWAMMNTEAFF
>-|TRBV7-9|-|TRBJ2-1
TGTGCCAGCAGCCCGCCTGAGATAGCGGCATACAATGAGCAGTTCTTC
CASSPPEIAAYNEQFF
>once|TRBV6-1|TRBD1|TRBJ1-1
TGTGCCAGCAGTCGGACAGGTTTCCTAGAAGCTTTCTTT
CASSRTGFLEAFF
>-|TRBV28|-|TRBJ2-3
TGTGCCAGCAGTTTATTCCCTGACGGCACAGATACGCAGTATTTT
CASSLFPDGTDTQYF
>-|TRBV5-6|-|TRBJ1-2
TGTGCCAGCAGTCCCCGACGGAGGGCCTATGGCTACACCTTC
CASSPRRRAYGYTF
>-|TRBV29-1|-|TRBJ2-1
TGCAGCGTTGGAGCAGATAGCTCCTACAATGAGCAGTTCTTC
CSVGADSSYNEQFF
>-|TRBV28|TRBD2|TRBJ2-1
TGTGCCAGCAGTTTATATCGCGGCGGGAGGAAGCACAATGAGCAGTTCTTC
CASSLYRGGRKHNEQFF
>-|TRBV28|-|TRBJ2-7
TGTGCCAGCAGTACCCCCGGGACACCTCCCCCCTACGAGCAGTACTTC
CASSTPGTPPPYEQYF
>once|TRBV11-2|TRBD2|TRBJ2-7
TGTGCCAGCAGCTTAGGGACTAGCGGGAGGGCCGAGTACTTC
CASSLGTSGRAEYF
>few|TRBV19|TRBD1|TRBJ1-5
TGTGCCAGTAGTATATCCAGGGACAGGCAGCCCCAGCATTTT
CASSISRDRQPQHF